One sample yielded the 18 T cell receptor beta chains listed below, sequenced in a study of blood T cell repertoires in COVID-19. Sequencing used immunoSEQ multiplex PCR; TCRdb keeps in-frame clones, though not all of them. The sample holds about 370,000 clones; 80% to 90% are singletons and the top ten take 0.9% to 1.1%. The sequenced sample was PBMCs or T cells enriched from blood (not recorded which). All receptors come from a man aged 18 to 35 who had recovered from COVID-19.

The CDR3 bases are TGTGCCAGCAGCCCCTTTCAGGGCCCCGGGGAGCTGTTTTTT. It specifies CASSPFQGPGELFF. The chain carries TRBV9 and TRBJ2-2; D possibly corresponds to TRBD1 (5 bases). CDR1 and CDR2 (germline): SGDLS, YYNGEE. CDR3 length: 14 amino acids. Deletions cut 4 bases from V and 6 bases from J, with 13 bases between.

This CDR3 is CASIPGTGGVYGYTF. For the CDR3, the DNA is TGTGCCAGTATTCCCGGGACAGGGGGCGTCTATGGCTACACCTTC. The chain uses TRBV19 and TRBJ1-2, with 12 bases aligning to TRBD1. This CDR3 region has 15 residues. Losses at the gene ends were 7 bases for V and 4 bases for J; bases not matched to a gene: 7. Germline V lookup: CDR1 LNHDA, CDR2 SQIVND (reference sequence).

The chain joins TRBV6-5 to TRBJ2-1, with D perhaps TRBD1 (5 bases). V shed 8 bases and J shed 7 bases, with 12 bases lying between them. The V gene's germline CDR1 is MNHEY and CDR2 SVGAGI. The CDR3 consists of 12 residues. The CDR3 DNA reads TGTGCCAGCGGTCAGGGTTTGAATGAGCAGTTCTTC. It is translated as CASGQGLNEQFF.

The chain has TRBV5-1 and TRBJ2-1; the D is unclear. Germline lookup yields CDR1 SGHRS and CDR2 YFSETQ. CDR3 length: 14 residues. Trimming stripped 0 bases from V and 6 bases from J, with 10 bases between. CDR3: CASSLESSGNEQFF. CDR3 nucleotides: TGCGCCAGCAGCTTGGAATCATCGGGCAATGAGCAGTTCTTC.

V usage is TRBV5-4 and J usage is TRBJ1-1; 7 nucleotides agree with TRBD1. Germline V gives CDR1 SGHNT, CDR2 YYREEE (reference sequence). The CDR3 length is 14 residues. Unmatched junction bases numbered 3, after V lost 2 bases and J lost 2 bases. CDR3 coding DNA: TGTGCCAGCAGCTTCACAGGGGCTAACACTGAAGCTTTCTTT. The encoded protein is CASSFTGANTEAFF.

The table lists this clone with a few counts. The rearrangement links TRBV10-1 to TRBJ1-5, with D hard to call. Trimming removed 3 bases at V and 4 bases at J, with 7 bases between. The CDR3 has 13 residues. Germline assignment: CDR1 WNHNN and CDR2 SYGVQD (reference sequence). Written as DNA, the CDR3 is TGCGCCAGCAGTGAACAGCCTAATCAGCCCCAGCATTTT. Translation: CASSEQPNQPQHF.

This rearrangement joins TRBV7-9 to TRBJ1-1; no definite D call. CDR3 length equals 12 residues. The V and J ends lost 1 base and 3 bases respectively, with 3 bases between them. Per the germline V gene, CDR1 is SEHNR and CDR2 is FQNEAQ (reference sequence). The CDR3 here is CASSLVDTEAFF. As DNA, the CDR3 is TGTGCCAGCAGCTTAGTCGACACTGAAGCTTTCTTT. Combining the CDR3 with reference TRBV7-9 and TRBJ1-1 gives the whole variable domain DTGVSQNPRHKITKRGQNVTFRCDPISEHNRLYWYRQTLGQGPEFLTYFQNEAQLEKSRLLSDRFSAERPKGSFSTLEIQRTEQGDSAMYLCASSLVDTEAFFGQGTRLTVV.

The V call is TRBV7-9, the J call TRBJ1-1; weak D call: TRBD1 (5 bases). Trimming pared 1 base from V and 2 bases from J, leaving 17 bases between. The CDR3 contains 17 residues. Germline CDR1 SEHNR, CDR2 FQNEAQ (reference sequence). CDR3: CASSLELPSGDNTEAFF. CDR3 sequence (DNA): TGTGCCAGCAGCTTAGAATTGCCGTCGGGGGATAACACTGAAGCTTTCTTT.

The CDR3 here is CASSQDARARYEQYF. CDR3 coding DNA: TGCGCCAGCAGCCAAGATGCCAGGGCTCGCTACGAGCAGTACTTC. The chain uses TRBV4-3 and TRBJ2-7; D may be TRBD1 (5 bases). V was clipped by 0 bases and J by 3 bases, with 12 bases between them. The V gene's germline CDR1 is LGHNA and CDR2 YSLEER. CDR3 length equals 15 residues.

CDR3 region: CASSTTGATNEKLFF. CDR3 bases: TGCGCCAGCAGCACGACAGGGGCAACTAATGAAAAACTGTTTTTT. The chain employs TRBV5-1 and TRBJ1-4; 8 bases fit TRBD1. Germline CDR1 is SGHRS and CDR2 is YFSETQ. J lost 0 bases, V lost 4 bases, and 2 bases had no gene match. The CDR3 contains 15 residues.

As DNA, the CDR3 is TGTGCCAGCAGTAGCGCCGGGACAGGGGGCATCAGGGAGCTGTTTTTT. Its protein product is CASSSAGTGGIRELFF. The chain carries TRBV27 and TRBJ2-2, with 12 bases that match TRBD1. In germline, CDR1 is MNHEY, CDR2 SMNVEV (reference sequence). Trimming removed 5 bases from V and 9 bases from J; junction bases left unmatched: 10. CDR3 size: 16 residues.

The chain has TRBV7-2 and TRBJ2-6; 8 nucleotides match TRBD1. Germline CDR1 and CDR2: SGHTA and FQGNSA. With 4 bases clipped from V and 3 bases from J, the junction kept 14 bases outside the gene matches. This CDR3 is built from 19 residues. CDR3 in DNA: TGTGCCAGCAGCTCCACGATCCAGGGGGCCAAGAATGGGGCCAACGTCCTGACTTTC. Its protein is CASSSTIQGAKNGANVLTF.

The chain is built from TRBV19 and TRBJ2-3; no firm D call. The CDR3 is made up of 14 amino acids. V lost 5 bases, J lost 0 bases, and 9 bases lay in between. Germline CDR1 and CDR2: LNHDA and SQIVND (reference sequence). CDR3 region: CASSLQDSTDTQYF. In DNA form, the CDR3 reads TGTGCCAGTAGTCTCCAGGATAGCACAGATACGCAGTATTTT.

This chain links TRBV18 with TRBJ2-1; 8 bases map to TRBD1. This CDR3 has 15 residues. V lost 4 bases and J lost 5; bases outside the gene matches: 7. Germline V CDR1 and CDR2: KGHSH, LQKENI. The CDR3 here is CASSLGQGLNNEQFF. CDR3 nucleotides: TGTGCCAGCTCACTAGGACAGGGCTTAAACAATGAGCAGTTCTTC.

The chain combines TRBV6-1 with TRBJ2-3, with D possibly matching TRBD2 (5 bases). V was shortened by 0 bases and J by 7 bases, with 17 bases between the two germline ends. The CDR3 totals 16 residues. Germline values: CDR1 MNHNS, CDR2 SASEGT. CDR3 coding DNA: TGTGCCAGCAGTGAAGCGATCTCCGTGTCGGGAAATACGCAGTATTTT. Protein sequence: CASSEAISVSGNTQYF.

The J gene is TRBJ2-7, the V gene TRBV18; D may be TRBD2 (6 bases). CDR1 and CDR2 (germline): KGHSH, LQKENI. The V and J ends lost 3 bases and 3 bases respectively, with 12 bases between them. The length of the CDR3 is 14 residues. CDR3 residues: CASSPQGGNYEQYF. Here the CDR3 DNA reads TGTGCCAGCTCACCTCAGGGAGGTAACTACGAGCAGTACTTC.

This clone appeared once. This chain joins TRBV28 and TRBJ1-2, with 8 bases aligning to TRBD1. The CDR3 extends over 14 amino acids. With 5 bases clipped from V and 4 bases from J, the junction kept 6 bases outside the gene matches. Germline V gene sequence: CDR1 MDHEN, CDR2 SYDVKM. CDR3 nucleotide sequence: TGTGCCAGCAGTGCAGGGGGCGCGATCTATGGCTACACCTTC. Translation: CASSAGGAIYGYTF.

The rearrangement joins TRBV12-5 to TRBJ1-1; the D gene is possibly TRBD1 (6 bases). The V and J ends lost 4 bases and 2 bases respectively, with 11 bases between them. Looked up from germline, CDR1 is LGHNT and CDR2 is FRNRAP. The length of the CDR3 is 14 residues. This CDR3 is CASGSRTANTEAFF. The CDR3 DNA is TGTGCTAGTGGTTCCAGGACAGCAAACACTGAAGCTTTCTTT.